Shown below are 14 T cell receptor beta chains from a single sample sequenced in a study of T-cell memory formation after mild COVID-19. TCRdb processed the 5' RACE reads anew with MiXCR; each CDR3 protein has one entry. Of hundreds of thousands of distinct CDR3 sequences in the sample, roughly 18% were seen once. Specimen: PBMCs or a T cell subset sorted from them (not recorded which). The source of these receptors is an adult woman who had mild COVID-19 (a few samples of this study predate the infection). Cell type and time point are not known.

This rearrangement joins TRBV23-1 to TRBJ1-5; D perhaps matches TRBD1 (6 bases). TRBV23-1 is an ORF; its function is uncertain. The CDR3 consists of 16 residues. V was clipped by 4 bases and J by 3 bases, with 16 bases between them. Here the CDR3 DNA reads TGCGCCAGCAGTCCGGGGGCAACAGGGAACAATCAGCCCCAGCATTTT. This codes for CASSPGATGNNQPQHF.

The chain is built from TRBV11-3 and TRBJ2-2; no clear D. The CDR3 spans 18 residues. Between the trimmed V and J ends, which lost 1 base and 3 bases, there was a span of 18 bases. Germline V gene sequence: CDR1 SGHNT, CDR2 YENEEA. This CDR3 reads CASSLGPGIKMHTGELFF. Written as DNA, the CDR3 is TGTGCCAGCAGCTTAGGGCCCGGTATAAAAATGCACACCGGGGAGCTGTTTTTT.

This clonotype was seen more than once but under ten times. The chain couples TRBV10-3 to TRBJ2-5; 10 nucleotides agree with TRBD2. This CDR3 region has 18 residues. Germline CDR1 is ENHRY and CDR2 is SYGVKD. V was clipped by 0 bases and J by 2 bases; unmatched bases: 9. The CDR3 spells CAISESASGSWWQETQYF. The DNA of the CDR3 is TGTGCCATCAGTGAGTCGGCTAGCGGGAGTTGGTGGCAAGAGACCCAGTACTTC.

The rearrangement joins TRBV12-3 or TRBV12-4 to TRBJ2-3; 8 nucleotides match TRBD2. V trimming: 11 bases; J trimming: 1 base; junction bases outside the gene matches: 11. The CDR3 is 15 amino acids. For the CDR3, the DNA is TGTGCCGCAGGCCGCAGGCGGGGGGGCACAGATACGCAGTATTTT. Its translation: CAAGRRRGGTDTQYF.

The chain recombines TRBV13 with TRBJ1-6, with D tentatively TRBD1 (6 bases). Trimming took 3 bases from V and 10 from J, leaving 13 bases between them. Per germline, CDR1 PRHDT and CDR2 FYEKMQ (reference sequence). This CDR3 has 14 residues. DNA of the CDR3: TGTGCCAGCAGCTTTGGGGGGCGAACCTCACCCCTCCACTTT. This translates into CASSFGGRTSPLHF.

This clonotype was detected only a few times. The rearrangement uses TRBV2 and TRBJ1-4, with D possibly being TRBD1 (5 bases). The CDR3 loop spans 15 amino acids. Trimming stripped 4 bases from V and 5 bases from J, with 14 bases between. The germline gives CDR1 SNHLY, CDR2 FYNNEI. The DNA of the CDR3 is TGTGCCAGCAGTGCCCCACAGGATCAAAATGAAAAACTGTTTTTT. As protein: CASSAPQDQNEKLFF.

The chain has TRBV5-1 and TRBJ1-2, with D uncertain. Per the germline V gene, CDR1 is SGHRS and CDR2 is YFSETQ. Trimming shortened V by 0 bases and J by 0 bases, and 9 bases separated the two germline ends. The CDR3 is 15 residues long. CDR3 amino acids: CASSLEHITNYGYTF. CDR3 bases: TGCGCCAGCAGCTTGGAACATATAACTAACTATGGCTACACCTTC. The full variable domain, with the rest looked up from reference TRBV5-1 and TRBJ1-2, is KAGVTQTPRYLIKTRGQQVTLSCSPISGHRSVSWYQQTPGQGLQFLFEYFSETQRNKGNFPGRFSGRQFSNSRSEMNVSTLELGDSALYLCASSLEHITNYGYTFGSGTRLTVV.

This clonotype was seen only a few times. The V and J genes are TRBV5-1 and TRBJ1-6; a weak D match, TRBD1 (5 bases). Germline CDR1 and CDR2: SGHRS and YFSETQ. This CDR3 is 15 amino acids long. V lost 4 bases to trimming and J lost 5 bases, with 13 bases between them. CDR3: CASSLRQRDNSPLHF. The DNA of the CDR3 is TGCGCCAGCAGCCTCCGACAGAGAGATAATTCACCCCTCCACTTT.

The chain uses TRBV7-8 and TRBJ2-4; 10 positions match TRBD1. In germline, CDR1 is SGHVS, CDR2 FQNEAQ. The CDR3 sequence is 18 residues long. Germline trimming cut 5 bases from V and 7 bases from J; bases unmatched to any gene: 17. The CDR3 DNA follows: TGTGCCAGCAGCCCACGCTTCGATTCCCGGGACAGGGGTAACATTCAGTACTTC. This encodes CASSPRFDSRDRGNIQYF.

The rearrangement uses TRBV6-5 and TRBJ2-7; 7 bases map to TRBD1. CDR1 MNHEY and CDR2 SVGAGI come from the germline V gene. J was trimmed by 2 bases and V by 5 bases; bases with no gene match: 3. CDR3 length: 13 residues. The CDR3 region has the DNA TGTGCCAGCAGTGACAGGGTCCCCTACGAGCAGTACTTC. Translation: CASSDRVPYEQYF.

V and J are TRBV7-6 and TRBJ1-1; TRBD1 aligns across 7 bases. Trimming at V came to 2 bases and at J to 4 bases, leaving 7 bases not matched to a gene. Germline lookup yields CDR1 SGHVS and CDR2 FNYEAQ. This CDR3 has 15 amino acids. CDR3 amino acids: CASSLISAGGTEAFF. In DNA, the CDR3 is TGTGCCAGCAGCTTAATTTCCGCAGGGGGCACTGAAGCTTTCTTT.

The chain uses TRBV15 and TRBJ2-7; 7 nucleotides line up with TRBD1. This CDR3 contains 13 residues. Germline V lookup: CDR1 LNHNV, CDR2 YYDKDF (reference sequence). Trimming at V came to 3 bases and at J to 5 bases, leaving 4 bases not matched to a gene. CDR3 protein: CATSSNTGDEQYF. CDR3 bases: TGTGCCACCAGCAGTAACACAGGGGACGAGCAGTACTTC.

This sequence joins TRBV24-1 and TRBJ2-5; possible D gene TRBD1, 5 bases. Trimming left V 8 bases short and J 5 bases short, with 17 bases between. The CDR3 covers 14 residues. Germline CDR1 KGHDR, CDR2 SFDVKD. This CDR3 is CATKAGPGLETQYF. Here the CDR3 DNA reads TGTGCCACCAAAGCAGGGCCCGGGCTGGAGACCCAGTACTTC.

This clonotype occurred a few times. The chain carries TRBV3-1 and TRBJ2-7, with TRBD2 as a possible D gene (5 bases). Trimming took off 0 bases at V and 1 base at J, with 7 bases between the two ends. Germline CDR1 is LGHDT and CDR2 is YNNKEL (reference sequence). CDR3 size: 14 residues. This CDR3 is CASSQDRESYEQYF. In DNA, the CDR3 is TGTGCCAGCAGCCAAGATAGGGAGTCCTACGAGCAGTACTTC.